Below are 21 T cell receptor beta chains sequenced from a single sample in a study of OX40 agonist ivuxolimab in advanced cancers. Some clones are missing from TCRdb's copy, which holds only in-frame ones; the method was immunoSEQ multiplex PCR. The data show about 82,000 clones, with 85% to 90% seen just once and 0.99% held by the top ten. The source was CD4+ or CD8+ T cells sorted from blood, collected in a trial of the OX40 agonist ivuxolimab. Receptors originate from an adult with an advanced solid tumor such as melanoma, head and neck, liver or kidney cancer.

The chain is built from TRBV10-3 and TRBJ2-7; the match to TRBD1 covers 8 bases. Germline CDR1 and CDR2: ENHRY and SYGVKD. The V segment lost 0 bases and the J segment 4 bases; nucleotides outside the gene matches: 11. This CDR3 region has 17 residues. CDR3 residues: CAISESRFGTGSYEQYF. CDR3 DNA sequence: TGTGCCATCAGTGAGTCGAGGTTCGGGACAGGTTCGTACGAGCAGTACTTC.

This clone was seen a few times. V and J are TRBV9 and TRBJ2-2, with unresolved D. The CDR3 totals 13 residues. The V end lost 2 bases, the J end lost 3 bases, and 5 bases lay between the germline ends. Germline values: CDR1 SGDLS, CDR2 YYNGEE. CDR3 nucleotides: TGTGCCAGCAGCGTCCGTGACACCGGGGAGCTGTTTTTT. This gives the protein CASSVRDTGELFF.

The rearrangement joins TRBV5-1 to TRBJ2-5; maybe TRBD2 (6 bases). The V and J ends lost 4 bases and 2 bases respectively, with 12 bases between them. The CDR3 extends over 14 amino acids. Germline CDR1 is SGHRS and CDR2 is YFSETQ. The CDR3, as DNA: TGCGCCAGCAGCCCCCCGCGGGGACAAGAGACCCAGTACTTC. Translated, it gives CASSPPRGQETQYF.

The chain links TRBV6-1 to TRBJ1-2; unclear D gene. The length of the CDR3 is 12 residues. Germline CDR1 and CDR2: MNHNS and SASEGT. With 6 bases removed from V and 8 bases from J, the gap between germline ends came to 13 bases. CDR3: CASRARGLGYTF. The CDR3 coding sequence is TGTGCCAGCAGGGCCCGAGGGCTAGGCTACACCTTC.

The sample holds one count of this clone. This chain uses TRBV18 with TRBJ1-5, with 7 bases lining up with TRBD1. CDR1 and CDR2 (germline): KGHSH, LQKENI. The CDR3 is 15 amino acids. V was pared by 3 bases and J by 0 bases, with 2 bases of the junction left unmatched. CDR3 region: CASSPRGDSNQPQHF. CDR3 coding DNA: TGTGCCAGCTCACCCAGGGGGGATAGCAATCAGCCCCAGCATTTT.

In its sample, this clone was seen a few times. The chain is built from TRBV23-1 and TRBJ1-1; 9 bases align to TRBD1. TRBV23-1 is sorted into the ORF group, with uncertain function. This CDR3 is built from 15 residues. The V and J ends lost 4 bases and 0 bases, in that order; junction bases with no gene match: 3. CDR3 amino acids: CASSLRDRVNTEAFF. CDR3 sequence (DNA): TGCGCCAGCAGTCTAAGGGACAGGGTGAACACTGAAGCTTTCTTT.

This clone came up once. The genes are TRBV7-2 and TRBJ2-7; 9 positions match TRBD2. V gave up 4 bases and J gave up 2 bases; unmatched junction bases: 6. CDR1 and CDR2 (germline): SGHTA, FQGNSA. This CDR3 region has 15 residues. DNA of the CDR3: TGTGCCAGCAGCTCAAATAGCGGGGGTCCCTACGAGCAGTACTTC. It translates to CASSSNSGGPYEQYF.

This clone was recorded a few times. J is TRBJ1-2 and V is TRBV28, with 10 bases aligning to TRBD1. Germline V gene lookup returns CDR1 MDHEN and CDR2 SYDVKM. There are 15 residues in the CDR3. V shed 6 bases and J 4 bases; nucleotides not matched to a gene: 8. The CDR3 sequence: CASSPRTGGIYGYTF. CDR3 coding DNA: TGTGCCAGCAGCCCCAGGACAGGGGGGATCTATGGCTACACCTTC.

This clone was counted once. This CDR3 is also generated by other DNA sequences in the sample. The chain combines TRBV20-1 with TRBJ2-5; D is unresolved. There are 10 residues in the CDR3. Germline loops: CDR1 DFQATT, CDR2 SNEGSKA (reference sequence). Deletions cut 2 bases from V and 4 bases from J, with 2 bases between. CDR3 amino acids: CSARLETQYF. CDR3 in DNA: TGCAGTGCTAGATTAGAGACCCAGTACTTC.

This clone was seen only once. The chain combines TRBV9 with TRBJ1-1; D is undetermined. Per the germline V gene, CDR1 is SGDLS and CDR2 is YYNGEE. Trimming removed 0 bases at V and 0 bases at J, with 9 bases between. This CDR3 has 15 residues. CDR3 protein: CASSVGGAMNTEAFF. The CDR3 DNA sequence: TGTGCCAGCAGCGTAGGGGGAGCTATGAACACTGAAGCTTTCTTT.

This clone appeared a few times. V and J are TRBV18 and TRBJ2-7, with 8 bases matching TRBD2. CDR3 length: 16 amino acids. The germline gives CDR1 KGHSH, CDR2 LQKENI. V shed 0 bases and J 3 bases; nucleotides not matched to a gene: 7. The DNA of the CDR3 is TGTGCCAGCTCACCACCCGGTGGTGGGACTAGCTACGAGCAGTACTTC. Translating it yields CASSPPGGGTSYEQYF.

The chain carries TRBV2 and TRBJ1-5; maybe TRBD1 (5 bases). There are 14 residues in the CDR3. Trimming pared 4 bases from V and 6 bases from J, leaving 13 bases between. In germline, CDR1 is SNHLY, CDR2 FYNNEI. CDR3 residues: CASSVEGLIQPQHF. The CDR3, as DNA: TGTGCCAGCAGTGTAGAGGGGTTGATTCAGCCCCAGCATTTT.

This chain links TRBV6-5 with TRBJ1-2; no clear D. V lost 0 bases and J 3 bases, leaving 11 bases between the germline ends. This CDR3 comprises 15 residues. From germline, CDR1 is MNHEY and CDR2 SVGAGI. CDR3 protein: CASSYSAIGYYGYTF. As DNA, the CDR3 is TGTGCCAGCAGTTACTCAGCGATAGGGTACTATGGCTACACCTTC.

The V gene is TRBV10-2, the J gene TRBJ1-2; 9 bases align to TRBD1. Trimming removed 8 bases from V and 7 bases from J; junction bases left unmatched: 5. Germline CDR1 is WSHSY and CDR2 is SAAADI. The CDR3 is made up of 12 amino acids. In nucleotides, the CDR3 is TGCGCCAGCGCCGGGACAGGGAGTGGCTACACCTTC. This codes for CASAGTGSGYTF.

The V gene is TRBV9, the J gene TRBJ2-3; tentatively, D is TRBD1 (6 bases). CDR3 size: 15 residues. Germline CDR1 and CDR2: SGDLS and YYNGEE. Trimming took 3 bases from V and 4 from J, leaving 15 bases between them. Here the CDR3 reads CASSGGQPGSDTQYF. For the CDR3, the DNA is TGTGCCAGCAGCGGTGGACAGCCAGGGTCAGATACGCAGTATTTT.

The CDR3 sequence: CASSLSSSGANVLTF. CDR3 coding DNA: TGTGCCAGCAGCTTAAGTTCCTCTGGGGCCAACGTCCTGACTTTC. This sequence joins TRBV7-3 and TRBJ2-6, with D unresolved. The CDR3 length is 15 residues. Germline V lookup: CDR1 SGHTA, CDR2 FQGTGA. Trimming took off 1 base at V and 0 bases at J, with 4 bases between the two ends.

J is TRBJ2-2 and V is TRBV6-4; 8 bases agree with TRBD1. The CDR3 loop spans 14 amino acids. V trimming: 3 bases; J trimming: 6 bases; junction bases outside the gene matches: 3. CDR1 and CDR2 (germline): MRHNA, SNTAGT. CDR3 protein: CASSERTGSGELFF. CDR3 in DNA: TGTGCCAGCAGTGAAAGGACAGGGTCCGGGGAGCTGTTTTTT.

This rearrangement joins TRBV5-5 to TRBJ2-4; TRBD2 matches at 8 bases. V shed 2 bases, J shed 3 bases, and the junction held 7 bases outside the gene matches. Germline V gene lookup returns CDR1 SGHKS and CDR2 YYEKEE (reference sequence). CDR3 length equals 16 residues. CDR3 loop: CASSFAPGGGKNIQYF. As DNA, the CDR3 is TGTGCCAGCAGCTTTGCCCCGGGGGGGGGCAAAAACATTCAGTACTTC.

V is TRBV12-1 and J is TRBJ2-3; the DNA was not used to check the table's D call, TRBD2. TRBV12-1 is a recognized pseudogene. The CDR3 loop spans 14 amino acids. The CDR3 DNA reads TGTGCCAGAGGAAATAGCGGGAGCACAGATACGCAGTATTTT. Its translation is CARGNSGSTDTQYF.

This chain joins TRBV7-6 and TRBJ2-7, with 10 bases lining up with TRBD1. Germline V gene lookup returns CDR1 SGHVS and CDR2 FNYEAQ. The ends lost 5 bases at V and 7 bases at J; junction bases unmatched: 5. The CDR3 totals 13 residues. The DNA of the CDR3 is TGTGCCAGCAGCCTATGGACAGGGGGAGAGCAGTACTTC. Protein sequence: CASSLWTGGEQYF.

J is TRBJ2-7 and V is TRBV5-1; 7 nucleotides match TRBD2. The V gene end was trimmed by 4 bases and the J gene end by 2 bases; junction bases not matched to a gene: 6. There are 14 residues in the CDR3. Germline-derived CDR1 and CDR2 are SGHRS and YFSETQ. In nucleotides, the CDR3 is TGCGCCAGCAGCCCGGCGGGGGTTACCTACGAGCAGTACTTC. Protein: CASSPAGVTYEQYF.